This T cell receptor beta chain was documented in a study of blood T cell repertoires in COVID-19. Trimming shortened V by 10 bases and J by 4 bases, and 19 bases separated the two germline ends. CDR1 is LNHDA and CDR2 is SQIVND in the germline V gene (reference sequence). The CDR3 consists of 14 residues. As handled by the study authors: Reference gene primer amplification gave nucleated cell count estimates. Here immunoSEQ multiplex PCR was the method, and the copy in TCRdb shows in-frame clones only, minus some. V, J and clone size reflect that table, while D and trimming were determined from the DNA. The sample carries about 40,000 clones, more than 85% recorded once.

Sequencing was performed on peripheral blood. The genes are TRBV19 and TRBJ1-1, with D maybe TRBD1 (6 bases). The TCR was taken from a man aged 50 to 60 in a cohort sampled during active COVID-19. CDR3 sequence: CATTWGRGGTEAFF. CDR3 nucleotide sequence: TGTGCCACGACATGGGGCAGGGGCGGCACTGAAGCTTTCTTT.